This T cell receptor (beta chain) was sequenced in a study of early T cells in non-severe SARS-CoV-2 infection. One entry per CDR3 protein results from TCRdb running MiXCR on the 5' RACE reads. The sample lists approximately 70,000 distinct CDR3 sequences, around 4.2% occurring once. The CDR3 sequence is 13 residues long. V lost 1 base, J lost 8 bases, and 12 bases lay in between. Germline values: CDR1 DFQATT, CDR2 SNEGSKA (reference sequence). This clonotype was seen at least ten times. This clonotype was obtained from an adult who was a healthcare worker with PCR-confirmed SARS-CoV-2 infection or an uninfected control (not recorded which). The donor label of this sample is uncertain. This rearrangement joins TRBV20-1 to TRBJ1-5; a possible D gene is TRBD1 (6 bases). The starting material was whole blood, obtained at baseline. The CDR3 region has the DNA TGCAGTGCTAGAGGGGGGGGGCAGGAGCCCCAGCATTTT. Translation: CSARGGGQEPQHF.